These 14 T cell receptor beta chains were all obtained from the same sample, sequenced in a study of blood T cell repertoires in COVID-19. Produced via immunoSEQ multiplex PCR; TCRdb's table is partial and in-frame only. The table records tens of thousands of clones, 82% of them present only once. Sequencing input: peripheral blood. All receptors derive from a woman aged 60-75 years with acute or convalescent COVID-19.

CDR3 bases: TGTGCCAGCAGCTTGACAGGGTCGGGTAACACTGAAGCTTTCTTT. Amino acids: CASSLTGSGNTEAFF. J is TRBJ1-1 and V is TRBV7-8; 7 nucleotides match TRBD1. Unmatched junction bases numbered 6, after V lost 3 bases and J lost 2 bases. The germline V gene has CDR1 SGHVS and CDR2 FQNEAQ. There are 15 residues in the CDR3.

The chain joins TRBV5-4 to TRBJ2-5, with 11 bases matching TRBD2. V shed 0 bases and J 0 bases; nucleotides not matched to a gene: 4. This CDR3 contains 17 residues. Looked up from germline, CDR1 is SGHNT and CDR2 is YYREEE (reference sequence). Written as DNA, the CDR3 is TGTGCCAGCAGCTTGGGACCTAGCGGGGGGTACCAAGAGACCCAGTACTTC. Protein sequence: CASSLGPSGGYQETQYF.

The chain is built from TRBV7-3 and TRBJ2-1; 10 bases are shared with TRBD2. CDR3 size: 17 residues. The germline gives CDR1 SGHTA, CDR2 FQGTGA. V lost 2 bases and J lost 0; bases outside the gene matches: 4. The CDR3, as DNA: TGTGCCAGCAGCTTATTGGGACTAGCGAGCTCCTACAATGAGCAGTTCTTC. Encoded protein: CASSLLGLASSYNEQFF.

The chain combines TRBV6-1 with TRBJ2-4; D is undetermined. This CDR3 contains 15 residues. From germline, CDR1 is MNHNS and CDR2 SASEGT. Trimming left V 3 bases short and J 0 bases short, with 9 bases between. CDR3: CASSEVTEAKNIQYF. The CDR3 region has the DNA TGTGCCAGCAGTGAGGTTACAGAAGCCAAAAACATTCAGTACTTC.

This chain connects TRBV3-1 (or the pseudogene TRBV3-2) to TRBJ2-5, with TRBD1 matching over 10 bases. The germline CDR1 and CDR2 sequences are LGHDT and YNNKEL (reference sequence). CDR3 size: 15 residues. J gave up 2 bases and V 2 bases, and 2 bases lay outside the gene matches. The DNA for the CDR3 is TGTGCCAGCAGCCAACGGACAGGGGGGCAAGAGACCCAGTACTTC. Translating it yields CASSQRTGGQETQYF.

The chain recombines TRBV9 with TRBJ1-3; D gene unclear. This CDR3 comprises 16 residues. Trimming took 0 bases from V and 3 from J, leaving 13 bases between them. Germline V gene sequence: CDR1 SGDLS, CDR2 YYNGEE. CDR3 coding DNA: TGTGCCAGCAGCGTAGTGGGAGGTGGAGATGGAAACACCATATATTTT. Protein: CASSVVGGGDGNTIYF.

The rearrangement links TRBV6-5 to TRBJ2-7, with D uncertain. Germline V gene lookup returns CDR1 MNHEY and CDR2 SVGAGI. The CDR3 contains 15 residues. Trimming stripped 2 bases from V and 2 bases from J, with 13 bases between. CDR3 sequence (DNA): TGTGCCAGCAGTTACCGCAACCAGGCAACCTACGAGCAGTACTTC. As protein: CASSYRNQATYEQYF.

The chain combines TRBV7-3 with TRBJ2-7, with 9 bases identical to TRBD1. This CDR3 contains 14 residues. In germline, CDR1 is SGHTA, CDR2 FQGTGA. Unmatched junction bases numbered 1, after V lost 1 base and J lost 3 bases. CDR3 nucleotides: TGTGCCAGCAGCTTAATGGGACAGGGCTACGAGCAGTACTTC. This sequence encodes CASSLMGQGYEQYF.

In DNA form, the CDR3 reads TGTGCCAGCAGTCTGCCGGCGGGGAACTATGGCTACACCTTC. Translated: CASSLPAGNYGYTF. The V and J genes are TRBV28 and TRBJ1-2; D uncertain. V lost 5 bases, J lost 2 bases, and 12 bases lay in between. This CDR3 comprises 14 residues. The V gene's germline CDR1 is MDHEN and CDR2 SYDVKM.

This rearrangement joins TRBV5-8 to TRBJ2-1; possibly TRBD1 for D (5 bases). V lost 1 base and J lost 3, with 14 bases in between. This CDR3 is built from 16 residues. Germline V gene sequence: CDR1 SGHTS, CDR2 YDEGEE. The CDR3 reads CASSLNQGNIYNEQFF. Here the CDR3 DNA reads TGTGCCAGCAGCTTGAATCAGGGTAACATCTACAATGAGCAGTTCTTC.

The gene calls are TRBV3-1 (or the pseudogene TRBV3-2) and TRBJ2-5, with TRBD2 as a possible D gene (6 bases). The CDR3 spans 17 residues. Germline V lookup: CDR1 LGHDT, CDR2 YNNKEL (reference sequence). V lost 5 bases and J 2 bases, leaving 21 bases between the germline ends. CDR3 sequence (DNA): TGTGCCAGCAGCGATACTGGGACTGTAGCAACTCAAGAGACCCAGTACTTC. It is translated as CASSDTGTVATQETQYF.

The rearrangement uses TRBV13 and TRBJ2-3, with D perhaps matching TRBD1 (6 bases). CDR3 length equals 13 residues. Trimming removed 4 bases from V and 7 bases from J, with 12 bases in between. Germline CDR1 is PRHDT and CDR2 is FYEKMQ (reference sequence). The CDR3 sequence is CASSSPDSYTQYF. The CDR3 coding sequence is TGTGCCAGCAGCTCCCCGGACAGTTATACGCAGTATTTT.

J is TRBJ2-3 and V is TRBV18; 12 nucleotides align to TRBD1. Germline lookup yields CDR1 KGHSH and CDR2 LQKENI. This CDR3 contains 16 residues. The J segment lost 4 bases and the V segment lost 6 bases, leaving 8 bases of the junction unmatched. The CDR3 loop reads CASSLTGTGGADTQYF. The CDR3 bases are TGTGCCAGCTCGCTAACCGGGACAGGGGGCGCAGATACGCAGTATTTT.

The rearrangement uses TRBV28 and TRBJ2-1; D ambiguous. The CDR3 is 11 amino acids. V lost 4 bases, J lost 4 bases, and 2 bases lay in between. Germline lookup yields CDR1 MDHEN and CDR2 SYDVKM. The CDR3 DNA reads TGTGCCAGCAGTTCTTACAATGAGCAGTTCTTC. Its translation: CASSSYNEQFF.